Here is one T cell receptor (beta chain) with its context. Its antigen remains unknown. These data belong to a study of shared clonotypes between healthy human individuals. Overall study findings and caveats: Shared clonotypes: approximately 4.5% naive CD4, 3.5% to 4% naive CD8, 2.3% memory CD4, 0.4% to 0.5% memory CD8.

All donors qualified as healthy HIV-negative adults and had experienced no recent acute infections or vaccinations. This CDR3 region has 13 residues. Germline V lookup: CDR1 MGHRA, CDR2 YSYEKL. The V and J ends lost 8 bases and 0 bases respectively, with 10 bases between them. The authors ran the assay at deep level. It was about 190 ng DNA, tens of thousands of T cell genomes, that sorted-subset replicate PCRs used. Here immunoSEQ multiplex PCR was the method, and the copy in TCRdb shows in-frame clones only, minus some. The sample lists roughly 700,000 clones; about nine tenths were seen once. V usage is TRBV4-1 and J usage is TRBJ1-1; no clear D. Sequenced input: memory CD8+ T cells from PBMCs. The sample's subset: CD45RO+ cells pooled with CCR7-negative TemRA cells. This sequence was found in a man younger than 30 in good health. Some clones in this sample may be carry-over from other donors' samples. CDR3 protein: CASSTQLNTEAFF. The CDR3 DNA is TGCGCCAGCTCCACCCAACTGAACACTGAAGCTTTCTTT.